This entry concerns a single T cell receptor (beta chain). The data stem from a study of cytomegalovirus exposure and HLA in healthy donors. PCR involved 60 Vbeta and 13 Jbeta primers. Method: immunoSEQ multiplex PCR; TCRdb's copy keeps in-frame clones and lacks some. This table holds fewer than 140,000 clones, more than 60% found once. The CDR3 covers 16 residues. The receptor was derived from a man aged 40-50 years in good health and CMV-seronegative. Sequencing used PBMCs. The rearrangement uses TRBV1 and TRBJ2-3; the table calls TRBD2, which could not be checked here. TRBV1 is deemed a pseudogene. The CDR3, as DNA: TGCACCAGCAGCCGCCCACCCCTGCGAGACACAGATACGCAGTATTTT. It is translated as CTSSRPPLRDTDTQYF.